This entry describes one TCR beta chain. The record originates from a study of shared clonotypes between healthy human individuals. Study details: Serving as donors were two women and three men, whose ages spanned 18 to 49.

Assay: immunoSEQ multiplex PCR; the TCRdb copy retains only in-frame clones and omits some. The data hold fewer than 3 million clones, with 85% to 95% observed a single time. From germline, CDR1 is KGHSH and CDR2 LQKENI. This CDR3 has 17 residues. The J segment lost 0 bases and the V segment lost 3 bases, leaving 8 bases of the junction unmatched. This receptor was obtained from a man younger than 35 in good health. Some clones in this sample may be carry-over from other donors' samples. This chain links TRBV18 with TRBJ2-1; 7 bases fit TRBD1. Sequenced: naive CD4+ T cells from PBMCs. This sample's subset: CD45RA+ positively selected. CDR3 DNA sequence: TGTGCCAGCTCACCGTTAGAACAGGGGCGCTCCTACAATGAGCAGTTCTTC. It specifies CASSPLEQGRSYNEQFF.